Following are 22 T cell receptor beta chains from one sample sequenced in a study of blood T cell repertoires in COVID-19. Profiled with immunoSEQ multiplex PCR; TCRdb holds only in-frame clones, not every one. The table lists 68,000 or so clones, 75% to 90% of them singletons. Sample: peripheral blood. Source of these receptors: a man aged 45-60 years with active COVID-19.

The gene calls are TRBV6-2 or TRBV6-3 and TRBJ2-1; a possible D gene is TRBD2 (6 bases). This CDR3 has 15 amino acids. Trimming removed 2 bases from V and 7 bases from J, with 15 bases in between. CDR1 is MNHEY, CDR2 SVGEGT, per germline. The CDR3 bases are TGTGCCAGCAGTTACGGGGGGAGATGGTCGAATGAGCAGTTCTTC. This codes for CASSYGGRWSNEQFF.

This CDR3 reads CASSEGQLNQPQHF. DNA for the CDR3: TGCGCCAGCAGCGAGGGCCAGCTCAATCAGCCCCAGCATTTT. This sequence joins TRBV5-1 and TRBJ1-5; D not resolved. The CDR3 has 14 amino acids. V lost 4 bases to trimming and J lost 3 bases, with 11 bases between them. CDR1 and CDR2 (germline): SGHRS, YFSETQ.

This clone showed up just once. This chain connects TRBV6-5 to TRBJ2-7; 12 nucleotides match TRBD2. Trimming took 6 bases from V and 3 from J; bases not matched to a gene: 6. Germline values: CDR1 MNHEY, CDR2 SVGAGI. The CDR3 sequence is 15 residues long. The DNA for the CDR3 is TGTGCCAGCAGCCTGGGGACTAGCGGGCACTACGAGCAGTACTTC. It is translated as CASSLGTSGHYEQYF.

The rearrangement joins TRBV10-3 to TRBJ1-1; tentatively, D is TRBD1 (5 bases). CDR1 and CDR2 from the germline V gene are ENHRY and SYGVKD. The CDR3 has 15 residues. V lost 10 bases and J lost 5, with 23 bases in between. The CDR3 protein is CATGGATLAGTEAFF. In nucleotides, the CDR3 is TGTGCCACAGGAGGGGCTACCCTAGCGGGTACTGAAGCTTTCTTT.

The J gene is TRBJ1-5, the V gene TRBV18, with D maybe TRBD1 (6 bases). CDR3 length: 15 residues. In germline, CDR1 is KGHSH, CDR2 LQKENI. V shed 6 bases and J shed 5 bases, with 17 bases lying between them. The CDR3 DNA is TGTGCCAGCTCGCAAACACAGGGCCTGCATCAGCCCCAGCATTTT. It translates to CASSQTQGLHQPQHF.

The chain joins TRBV19 to TRBJ2-1, with D possibly TRBD1 on 6 matching bases. V lost 6 bases and J lost 9, with 15 bases in between. The CDR3 has 13 amino acids. Germline values: CDR1 LNHDA, CDR2 SQIVND (reference sequence). The CDR3 sequence is CASRKAGVAEQFF. CDR3 coding DNA: TGTGCCAGTAGAAAGGCAGGGGTAGCTGAGCAGTTCTTC.

This chain uses TRBV7-2 with TRBJ2-2, with 9 bases matching TRBD2. V dropped 1 base and J dropped 3; count of bases not matched to a gene: 6. Germline assignment: CDR1 SGHTA and CDR2 FQGNSA. This CDR3 contains 17 residues. The CDR3 DNA reads TGTGCCAGCAGCTTAGTGTTCGGCGGGGGGGACACCGGGGAGCTGTTTTTT. This sequence encodes CASSLVFGGGDTGELFF.

This clone was detected only a few times. V gene TRBV4-3 combines with J gene TRBJ2-3, with D possibly being TRBD1 (5 bases). The CDR3 sequence is 16 residues long. The germline V and J ends were trimmed by 1 base and 2 bases, with 13 bases remaining between them. Per germline, CDR1 LGHNA and CDR2 YSLEER. The CDR3 bases are TGCGCCAGCAGCCAAGGACCCCTCAGGGTCACAGATACGCAGTATTTT. This translates into CASSQGPLRVTDTQYF.

The V call is TRBV5-6, the J call TRBJ2-1, with 9 bases matching TRBD1. This CDR3 spans 19 amino acids. Germline V gene lookup returns CDR1 SGHDT and CDR2 YYEEEE. Trimming cost V 1 base and J 5 bases; bases outside gene matches: 16. CDR3 sequence: CASSLNRDRVFVGNNEQFF. Written as DNA, the CDR3 is TGTGCCAGCAGCTTGAACCGGGACAGGGTTTTCGTCGGAAACAATGAGCAGTTCTTC.

V and J are TRBV5-1 and TRBJ1-4; D remains unclear. Trimming took off 3 bases at V and 3 bases at J, with 9 bases between the two ends. The CDR3 has 14 residues. CDR1 is SGHRS and CDR2 is YFSETQ in the germline V gene. The CDR3, as DNA: TGCGCCAGCAGCTCGACAAGCCCTAATGAAAAACTGTTTTTT. Residues: CASSSTSPNEKLFF.

This rearrangement joins TRBV6-5 to TRBJ1-5, with D perhaps TRBD1 (5 bases). The CDR3 covers 11 residues. Germline V CDR1 and CDR2: MNHEY, SVGAGI. V was shortened by 2 bases and J by 11 bases, with 7 bases between the two germline ends. The CDR3 protein is CASSYGGAQHF. The CDR3 nucleotides are TGTGCCAGCAGTTACGGGGGGGCCCAGCATTTT.

This rearrangement joins TRBV19 to TRBJ2-7; 7 bases are a match to TRBD1. The CDR3 totals 15 residues. J lost 4 bases, V lost 4 bases, and 10 bases had no gene match. CDR1 is LNHDA and CDR2 is SQIVND in the germline V gene (reference sequence). The CDR3 is CASSRTVGQPYEQYF. CDR3 DNA: TGTGCCAGTAGTAGGACTGTGGGACAGCCATACGAGCAGTACTTC.

The V gene is TRBV4-2, the J gene TRBJ2-5; 11 nucleotides line up with TRBD2. V shed 1 base and J 1 base; nucleotides not matched to a gene: 8. The germline V gene encodes CDR1 LGHNA and CDR2 YNFKEQ. The CDR3 has 18 residues. The CDR3 nucleotides are TGTGCCAGCAGCCAAGGAGGGCTAGCGGGGGGCAGCCAAGAGACCCAGTACTTC. The encoded protein is CASSQGGLAGGSQETQYF.

This chain links TRBV5-6 with TRBJ2-4; D might be TRBD2 (6 bases). The CDR3 consists of 19 residues. V was cut by 4 bases and J by 0 bases, with 23 bases left in between. CDR1 and CDR2 from the germline V gene are SGHDT and YYEEEE. For the CDR3, the DNA is TGTGCCAGCAGCCCGTTAGCGGAGATAACCTTTCTAGCCAAAAACATTCAGTACTTC. Protein product: CASSPLAEITFLAKNIQYF. The full variable domain, in which reference TRBV5-6 and TRBJ2-4 provide the parts outside the CDR3, is DAGVTQSPTHLIKTRGQQVTLRCSPKSGHDTVSWYQQALGQGPQFIFQYYEEEERQRGNFPDRFSGHQFPNYSSELNVNALLLGDSALYLCASSPLAEITFLAKNIQYFGAGTRLSVL.

The V and J genes are TRBV30 and TRBJ2-2; TRBD2 is a possible D gene (6 bases). The germline V gene has CDR1 GTSNPN and CDR2 SVGIG (reference sequence). This CDR3 is 13 amino acids long. V was pared by 2 bases and J by 9 bases, with 13 bases between. The CDR3 bases are TGTGCCTGGAGTTTCGCAGGCGGGAGGGAGCTGTTTTTT. It translates to CAWSFAGGRELFF.

Concerning this clone itself: The same CDR3 arises from other DNA sequences in this sample as well. The genes are TRBV27 and TRBJ1-1, with TRBD1 matching over 9 bases. Trimming removed 5 bases from V and 5 bases from J; junction bases left unmatched: 3. The CDR3 extends over 13 amino acids. CDR1 is MNHEY and CDR2 is SMNVEV in the germline V gene (reference sequence). For the CDR3, the DNA is TGTGCCAGCAGTCCCGGGACAGGGACTGAAGCTTTCTTT. It is translated as CASSPGTGTEAFF.

The chain combines TRBV15 with TRBJ2-1; 11 bases match TRBD1. V shed 0 bases and J 6 bases; nucleotides not matched to a gene: 1. The CDR3 is 15 residues long. Per germline, CDR1 LNHNV and CDR2 YYDKDF (reference sequence). CDR3 loop: CATSREDRGPNEQFF. The CDR3 nucleotides are TGTGCCACCAGCAGAGAGGACAGGGGGCCCAATGAGCAGTTCTTC.

This sequence joins TRBV6-5 and TRBJ1-4, with 11 nucleotides matching TRBD1. Germline V CDR1 and CDR2: MNHEY, SVGAGI. This CDR3 contains 14 residues. V trimming: 6 bases; J trimming: 8 bases; junction bases outside the gene matches: 5. The CDR3 DNA reads as TGTGCCAGCAGCTCCGGGACAGGGGGAGAAAAACTGTTTTTT. Its translation is CASSSGTGGEKLFF.

The V call is TRBV27, the J call TRBJ2-7; 11 nucleotides agree with TRBD2. The germline V gene encodes CDR1 MNHEY and CDR2 SMNVEV (reference sequence). CDR3 length: 14 amino acids. The ends lost 5 bases at V and 4 bases at J; junction bases unmatched: 4. For the CDR3, the DNA is TGTGCCAGCAGTCCCGGGACTAGCGGATACGAGCAGTACTTC. Translation: CASSPGTSGYEQYF.

The chain joins TRBV5-8 to TRBJ2-7, with TRBD2 identical over 8 bases. The CDR3 has 14 residues. Germline V gene sequence: CDR1 SGHTS, CDR2 YDEGEE. The V segment lost 0 bases and the J segment 5 bases; nucleotides outside the gene matches: 4. The CDR3: CASSLELAVDEQYF. CDR3 sequence (DNA): TGTGCCAGCAGCTTGGAACTAGCGGTAGACGAGCAGTACTTC.

V is TRBV9 and J is TRBJ2-5, with 9 bases aligning to TRBD1. The CDR3 is 16 amino acids. The V and J ends lost 4 bases and 4 bases, in that order; junction bases with no gene match: 11. CDR1 SGDLS and CDR2 YYNGEE come from the germline V gene. CDR3 amino acids: CASSLQPGTGSETQYF. The CDR3 DNA sequence: TGTGCCAGCAGCCTACAACCTGGGACAGGGTCAGAGACCCAGTACTTC.

The chain combines TRBV25-1 with TRBJ2-7; TRBD1 matches 12 bases. The CDR3 has 15 residues. Losses at the gene ends were 5 bases for V and 4 bases for J; bases not matched to a gene: 6. The germline V gene encodes CDR1 MGHDK and CDR2 SYGVNS. CDR3 sequence reads: CASSPGQGAWYEQYF. The CDR3 region has the DNA TGTGCCAGCAGTCCGGGACAGGGGGCGTGGTACGAGCAGTACTTC.